This is a list of T cell receptor beta chains from one sample in a study of blood T cell repertoires in COVID-19. Produced via immunoSEQ multiplex PCR; TCRdb's table is partial and in-frame only. Among 65,000 to 70,000 clones, approximately 86% were seen once, and the ten largest hold approximately 15%. The sample was peripheral blood. The receptors shown here come from a man between 35 and 55 years old with COVID-19, enrolled during active disease. CDR3s leave out the opening cysteine and the closing phenylalanine or tryptophan.

J: TRBJ1-5
V: TRBV4-2
CDR3: ASSQEGADGNQPQH

J: TRBJ1-2
V: TRBV6-5
CDR3: ASTQLGVYGYT

J: TRBJ1-2
V: TRBV3-1/TRBV3-2
CDR3: ASSQDAAGRYYGYT

J: TRBJ2-7
V: TRBV6-2/TRBV6-3
CDR3: ASSPTGGASYEQY

J: TRBJ2-3
V: TRBV7-2
CDR3: ASSSGGTTSTDTQY

J: TRBJ2-5
V: TRBV3-1/TRBV3-2
CDR3: ASSLLQETQY

J: TRBJ1-1
V: TRBV18
CDR3: ASSPPGQGGVNTEAF

J: TRBJ1-2
V: TRBV6-1
CDR3: ASSEDRAPTTKSYT

J: TRBJ1-5
V: TRBV18
CDR3: ASSRPGQNQPQH

J: TRBJ2-3
V: TRBV5-8
CDR3: ASRAHPGQGGSGATDTQY

J: TRBJ1-1
V: TRBV12-3/TRBV12-4
CDR3: ASSYDTEAF

J: TRBJ1-2
V: TRBV1
CDR3: TSSQDDLQGRDGYT

J: TRBJ2-1
V: TRBV10-2
CDR3: ASRLAGSNEQF

J: TRBJ1-1
V: TRBV7-9
CDR3: ASRPKDRLGTEAF

J: TRBJ2-3
V: TRBV3-1/TRBV3-2
CDR3: ASTPRASGGANTQY

J: TRBJ2-2
V: TRBV19
CDR3: ASSSQGPSGELF

J: TRBJ2-3
V: TRBV28
CDR3: ASSPYSLDTQY

J: TRBJ2-1
V: TRBV7-9
CDR3: ASSLVGTGEDEQF